The rows below give T cell receptor beta chains drawn from one sample of a study of OX40 agonist ivuxolimab in advanced cancers. Libraries were prepared by immunoSEQ multiplex PCR; TCRdb keeps only in-frame clonotypes and omits some of them. The sample includes under 55,000 clones, roughly 90% seen only once; the top ten take 6.7%. The sample was CD4+ or CD8+ T cells sorted from blood, taken in a trial of the OX40 agonist ivuxolimab. The receptors originated from an adult with an advanced solid tumor such as melanoma, head and neck, liver or kidney cancer. Both conserved end residues are part of each CDR3. The order of the fields is clone size, V gene, D gene, J gene, CDR3 protein, CDR3 DNA. The D gene is left open where the match is weak. The listing skips clone size in some rows; elsewhere it reads once, few, many or a size class.

-	TRBV11-2	TRBD2	TRBJ2-7	CASSAARLAGRPYEQYF	TGTGCCAGCAGCGCGGCGAGACTAGCGGGGCGCCCCTACGAGCAGTACTTC
-	TRBV29-1	-	TRBJ1-2	CSVEGGYNYGYTF	TGCAGCGTTGAGGGAGGTTATAACTATGGCTACACCTTC
-	TRBV18	-	TRBJ2-7	CASSPSLRGLTYEQYF	TGTGCCAGCTCACCAAGCCTCAGGGGTTTGACCTACGAGCAGTACTTC
-	TRBV6-5	-	TRBJ2-7	CASSYVTGSEQYF	TGTGCCAGCAGTTACGTGACAGGTTCCGAGCAGTACTTC
-	TRBV5-4	-	TRBJ1-2	CASSLSGGVNYGYTF	TGTGCCAGCAGCTTGAGTGGTGGGGTGAACTATGGCTACACCTTC
few	TRBV7-2	-	TRBJ1-1	CASSSGGSGLSNTEAFF	TGTGCCAGCAGCTCAGGCGGGTCAGGGCTCTCGAACACTGAAGCTTTCTTT
once	TRBV14	-	TRBJ2-7	CASSQVRPAYEQYF	TGTGCCAGCAGCCAAGTTCGCCCGGCCTACGAGCAGTACTTC
-	TRBV5-1	-	TRBJ1-6	CASSYSPGDNSPLHF	TGCGCCAGCAGCTATAGTCCAGGGGATAATTCACCCCTCCACTTT
few	TRBV27	TRBD2	TRBJ2-1	CASSLLPGTSGGANEQFF	TGTGCCAGCAGTTTACTCCCCGGGACTAGCGGGGGGGCCAATGAGCAGTTCTTC
-	TRBV5-4	-	TRBJ1-3	CASSFSPPQQGGNTIYF	TGTGCCAGCAGCTTTTCCCCGCCCCAGCAGGGCGGAAACACCATATATTTT
-	TRBV11-2	-	TRBJ1-6	CASSLLMGGASPLHF	TGTGCCAGCAGCCTCCTGATGGGTGGCGCCTCACCCCTCCACTTT
-	TRBV18	TRBD1	TRBJ2-7	CASSPHPGQGSYEQYF	TGTGCCAGCTCACCGCATCCGGGACAGGGCTCCTACGAGCAGTACTTC
-	TRBV27	-	TRBJ1-1	CASSFIRMNTEAFF	TGTGCCAGCAGTTTCATTAGGATGAACACTGAAGCTTTCTTT
-	TRBV28	TRBD2	TRBJ2-7	CASSLSSGSSYEQYF	TGTGCCAGCAGTTTATCTAGCGGGTCCTCCTACGAGCAGTACTTC
few	TRBV6-5	TRBD1	TRBJ2-7	CASSYSGQFYEQYF	TGTGCCAGCAGTTACTCGGGACAGTTCTACGAGCAGTACTTC
-	TRBV6-6	-	TRBJ2-2	CASSPRWEGELFF	TGTGCCAGCAGCCCCCGTTGGGAGGGGGAGCTGTTTTTT